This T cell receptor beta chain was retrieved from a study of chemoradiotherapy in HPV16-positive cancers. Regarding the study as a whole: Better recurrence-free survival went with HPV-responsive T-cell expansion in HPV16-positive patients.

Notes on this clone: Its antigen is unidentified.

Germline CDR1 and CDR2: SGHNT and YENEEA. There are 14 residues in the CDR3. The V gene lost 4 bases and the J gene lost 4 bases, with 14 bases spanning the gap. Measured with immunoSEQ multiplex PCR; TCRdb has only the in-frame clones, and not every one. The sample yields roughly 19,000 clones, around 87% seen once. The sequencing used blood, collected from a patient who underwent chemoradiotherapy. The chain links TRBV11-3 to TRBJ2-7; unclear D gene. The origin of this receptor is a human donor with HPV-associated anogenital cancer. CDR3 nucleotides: TGTGCCAGCAGCTACCCATCCGCGGAGTACGAGCAGTACTTC. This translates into CASSYPSAEYEQYF.